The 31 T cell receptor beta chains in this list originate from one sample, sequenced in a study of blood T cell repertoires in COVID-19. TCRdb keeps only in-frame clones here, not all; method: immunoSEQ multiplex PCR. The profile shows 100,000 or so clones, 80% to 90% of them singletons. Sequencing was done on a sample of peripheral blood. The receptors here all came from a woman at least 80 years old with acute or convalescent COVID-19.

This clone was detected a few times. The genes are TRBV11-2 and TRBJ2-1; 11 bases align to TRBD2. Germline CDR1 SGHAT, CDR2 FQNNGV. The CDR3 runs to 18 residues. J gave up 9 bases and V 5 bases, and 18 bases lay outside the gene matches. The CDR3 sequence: CASSQALFLAGGPGEQFF. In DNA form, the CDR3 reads TGTGCCAGCAGCCAGGCCCTTTTTTTAGCGGGGGGGCCCGGTGAGCAGTTCTTC.

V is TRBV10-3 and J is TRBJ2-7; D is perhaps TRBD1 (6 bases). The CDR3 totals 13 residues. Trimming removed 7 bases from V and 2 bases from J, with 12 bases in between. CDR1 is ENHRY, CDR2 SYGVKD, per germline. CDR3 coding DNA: TGTGCCATCACCCAGGGGTCGGCCTACGAGCAGTACTTC. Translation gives CAITQGSAYEQYF.

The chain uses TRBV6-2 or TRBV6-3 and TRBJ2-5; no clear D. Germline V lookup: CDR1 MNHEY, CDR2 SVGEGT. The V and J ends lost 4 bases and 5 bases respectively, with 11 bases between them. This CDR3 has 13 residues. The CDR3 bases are TGTGCCAGCAGTTGGGCCCCTGGGGAGACCCAGTACTTC. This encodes CASSWAPGETQYF.

The CDR3 is CASYGDWRVSSETQYF. The CDR3 DNA reads TGTGCCAGCTATGGGGACTGGCGGGTTTCAAGTGAGACCCAGTACTTC. The V and J genes are TRBV28 and TRBJ2-5; D perhaps matches TRBD2 (6 bases). The CDR3 runs 16 residues. The germline V gene has CDR1 MDHEN and CDR2 SYDVKM. V lost 8 bases and J 5 bases, leaving 24 bases between the germline ends. Combining the CDR3 with reference TRBV28 and TRBJ2-5 gives the whole variable domain DVKVTQSSRYLVKRTGEKVFLECVQDMDHENMFWYRQDPGLGLRLIYFSYDVKMKEKGDIPEGYSVSREKKERFSLILESASTNQTSMYLCASYGDWRVSSETQYFGPGTRLLVL.

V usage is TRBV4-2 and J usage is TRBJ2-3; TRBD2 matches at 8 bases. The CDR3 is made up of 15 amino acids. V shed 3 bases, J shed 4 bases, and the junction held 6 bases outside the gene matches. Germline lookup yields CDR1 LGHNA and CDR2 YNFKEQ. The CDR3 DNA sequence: TGTGCCAGCAGCCAGTTCGGGGGGGCGGCAGATACGCAGTATTTT. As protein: CASSQFGGAADTQYF.

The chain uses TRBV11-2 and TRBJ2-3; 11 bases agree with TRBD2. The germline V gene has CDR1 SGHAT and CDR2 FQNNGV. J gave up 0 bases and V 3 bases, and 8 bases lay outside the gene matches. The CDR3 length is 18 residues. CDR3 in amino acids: CASSFSGGAGLSTDTQYF. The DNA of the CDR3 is TGTGCCAGCAGCTTTAGCGGGGGGGCGGGTTTAAGCACAGATACGCAGTATTTT.

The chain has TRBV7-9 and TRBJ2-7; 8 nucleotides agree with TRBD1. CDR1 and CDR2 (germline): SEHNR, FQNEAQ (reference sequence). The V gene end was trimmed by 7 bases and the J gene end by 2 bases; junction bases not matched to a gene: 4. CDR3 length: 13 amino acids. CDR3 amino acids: CASIGTGPYEQYF. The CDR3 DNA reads TGTGCCAGCATCGGGACAGGCCCCTACGAGCAGTACTTC.

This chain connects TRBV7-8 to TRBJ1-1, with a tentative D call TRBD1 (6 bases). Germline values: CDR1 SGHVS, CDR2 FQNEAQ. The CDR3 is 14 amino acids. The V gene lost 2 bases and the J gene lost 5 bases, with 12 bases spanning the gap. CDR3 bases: TGTGCCAGCAGCTTAAACAGGGTAGGGACTGAAGCTTTCTTT. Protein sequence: CASSLNRVGTEAFF.

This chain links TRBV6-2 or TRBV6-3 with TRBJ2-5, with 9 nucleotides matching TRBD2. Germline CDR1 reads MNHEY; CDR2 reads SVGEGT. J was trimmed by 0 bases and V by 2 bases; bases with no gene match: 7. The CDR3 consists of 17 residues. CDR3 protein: CASSYGLAGPHQETQYF. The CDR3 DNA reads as TGTGCCAGCAGTTACGGGCTAGCGGGGCCCCACCAAGAGACCCAGTACTTC.

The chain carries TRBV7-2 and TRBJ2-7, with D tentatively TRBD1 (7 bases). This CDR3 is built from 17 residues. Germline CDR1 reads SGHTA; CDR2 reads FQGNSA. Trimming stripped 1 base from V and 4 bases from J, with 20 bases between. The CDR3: CASSLGRGRGLRYEQYF. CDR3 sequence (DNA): TGTGCCAGCAGCTTAGGGAGGGGCAGGGGGTTGCGGTACGAGCAGTACTTC. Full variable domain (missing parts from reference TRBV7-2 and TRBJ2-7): GAGVSQSPSNKVTEKGKDVELRCDPISGHTALYWYRQSLGQGLEFLIYFQGNSAPDKSGLPSDRFSAERTGGSVSTLTIQRTQQEDSAVYLCASSLGRGRGLRYEQYFGPGTRLTVT.

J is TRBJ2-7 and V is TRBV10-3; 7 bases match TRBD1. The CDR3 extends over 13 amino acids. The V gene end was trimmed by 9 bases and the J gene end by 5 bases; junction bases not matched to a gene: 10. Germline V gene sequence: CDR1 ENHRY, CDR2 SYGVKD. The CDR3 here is CAINPDRAHEQYF. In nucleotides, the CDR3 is TGTGCCATTAACCCCGACAGGGCCCACGAGCAGTACTTC.

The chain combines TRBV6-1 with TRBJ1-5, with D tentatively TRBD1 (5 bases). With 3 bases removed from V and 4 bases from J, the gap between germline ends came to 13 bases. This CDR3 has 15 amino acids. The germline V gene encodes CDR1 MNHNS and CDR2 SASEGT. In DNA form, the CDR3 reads TGTGCCAGCAGTGACAGGGTAGCCCCGAATCAGCCCCAGCATTTT. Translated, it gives CASSDRVAPNQPQHF.

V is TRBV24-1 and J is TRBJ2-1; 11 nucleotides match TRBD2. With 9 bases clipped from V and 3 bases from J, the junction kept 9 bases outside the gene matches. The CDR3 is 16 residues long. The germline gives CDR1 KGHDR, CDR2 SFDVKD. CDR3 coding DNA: TGTGCCACCGCTAGCGGGGGGCCAGAATTCTACAATGAGCAGTTCTTC. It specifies CATASGGPEFYNEQFF.

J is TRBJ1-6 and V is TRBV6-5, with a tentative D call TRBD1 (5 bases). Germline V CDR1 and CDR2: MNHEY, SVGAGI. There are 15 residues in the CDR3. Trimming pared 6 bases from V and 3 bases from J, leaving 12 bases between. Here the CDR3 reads CASSKSGGYNSPLHF. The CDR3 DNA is TGTGCCAGCAGCAAGAGCGGGGGCTATAATTCACCCCTCCACTTT.

The CDR3 protein is CASSASRGVSTNTEAFF. The CDR3 DNA reads as TGCGCCAGCAGCGCCTCCAGGGGAGTCTCTACTAACACTGAAGCTTTCTTT. This chain joins TRBV5-1 and TRBJ1-1; D perhaps matches TRBD1 (6 bases). Germline-derived CDR1 and CDR2 are SGHRS and YFSETQ. Trimming removed 4 bases from V and 2 bases from J, with 21 bases in between. The CDR3 is made up of 17 amino acids.

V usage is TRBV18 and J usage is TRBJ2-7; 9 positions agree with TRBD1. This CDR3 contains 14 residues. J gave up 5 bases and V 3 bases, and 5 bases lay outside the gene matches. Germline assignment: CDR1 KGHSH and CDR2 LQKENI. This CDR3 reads CASSPGTGSDEQYF. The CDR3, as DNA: TGTGCCAGCTCACCGGGGACAGGGTCGGACGAGCAGTACTTC.

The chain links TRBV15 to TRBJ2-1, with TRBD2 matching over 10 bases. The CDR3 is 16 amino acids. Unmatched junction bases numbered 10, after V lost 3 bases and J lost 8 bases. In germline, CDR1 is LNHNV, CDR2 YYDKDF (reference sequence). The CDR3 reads CATSRVAGGMGDEQFF. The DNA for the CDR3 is TGTGCCACCAGCAGGGTAGCGGGGGGAATGGGGGATGAGCAGTTCTTC.

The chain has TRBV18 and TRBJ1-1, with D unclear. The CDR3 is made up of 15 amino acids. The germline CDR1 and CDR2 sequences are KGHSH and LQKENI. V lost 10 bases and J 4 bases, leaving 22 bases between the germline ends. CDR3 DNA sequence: TGTGCCACTAGCGGGGTCCGGGCGACTGGCACTGAAGCTTTCTTT. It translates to CATSGVRATGTEAFF.

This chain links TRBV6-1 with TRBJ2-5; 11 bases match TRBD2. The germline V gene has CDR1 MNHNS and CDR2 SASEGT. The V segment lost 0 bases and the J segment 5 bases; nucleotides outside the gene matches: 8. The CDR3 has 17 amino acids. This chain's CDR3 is CASSEAFSGGVDETQYF. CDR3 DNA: TGTGCCAGCAGTGAAGCGTTTAGCGGGGGGGTGGACGAGACCCAGTACTTC.

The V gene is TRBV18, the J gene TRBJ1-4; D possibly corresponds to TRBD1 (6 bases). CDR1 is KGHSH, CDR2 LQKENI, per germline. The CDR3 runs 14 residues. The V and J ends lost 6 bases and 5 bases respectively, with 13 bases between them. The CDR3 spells CASSLGQPNEKLFF. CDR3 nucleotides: TGTGCCAGCTCCTTAGGACAGCCGAATGAAAAACTGTTTTTT.

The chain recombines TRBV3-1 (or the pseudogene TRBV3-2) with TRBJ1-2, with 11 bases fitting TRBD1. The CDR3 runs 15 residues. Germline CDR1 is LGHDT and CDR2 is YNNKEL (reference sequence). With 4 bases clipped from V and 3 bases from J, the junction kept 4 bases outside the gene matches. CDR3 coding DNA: TGTGCCAGCAGCCCGGACAGGGGGCTTCACTATGGCTACACCTTC. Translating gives CASSPDRGLHYGYTF.

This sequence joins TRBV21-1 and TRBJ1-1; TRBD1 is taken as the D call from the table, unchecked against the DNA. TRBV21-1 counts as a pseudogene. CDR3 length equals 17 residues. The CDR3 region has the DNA TGTGCCAGCAGCAGTGGAGGACAGGGGGCGCCGAACACTGAAGCTTTCTTT. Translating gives CASSSGGQGAPNTEAFF.

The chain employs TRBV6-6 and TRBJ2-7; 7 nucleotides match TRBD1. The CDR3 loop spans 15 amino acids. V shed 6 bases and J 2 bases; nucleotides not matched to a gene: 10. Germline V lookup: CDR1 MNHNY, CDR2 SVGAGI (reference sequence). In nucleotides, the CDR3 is TGTGCCAGCAGAACCCAGGGGGTAAGCGCCTACGAGCAGTACTTC. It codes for CASRTQGVSAYEQYF.

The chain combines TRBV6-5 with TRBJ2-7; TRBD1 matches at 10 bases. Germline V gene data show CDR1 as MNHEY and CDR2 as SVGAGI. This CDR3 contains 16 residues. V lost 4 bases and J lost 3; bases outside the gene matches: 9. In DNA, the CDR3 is TGTGCCAGCAGTTCCCATGCCGGGACAGGGGTCTACGAGCAGTACTTC. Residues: CASSSHAGTGVYEQYF.

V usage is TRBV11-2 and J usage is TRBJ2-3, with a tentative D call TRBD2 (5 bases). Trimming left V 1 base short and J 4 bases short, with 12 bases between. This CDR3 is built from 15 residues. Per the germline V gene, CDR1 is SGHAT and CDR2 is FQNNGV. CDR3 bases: TGTGCCAGCAGCTTAGTGGCTCTAGCTGCAGATACGCAGTATTTT. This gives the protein CASSLVALAADTQYF.

The CDR3 DNA follows: TGCGCCAGCAGCTCGGGACAGGGGAACACCGGGGAGCTGTTTTTT. It specifies CASSSGQGNTGELFF. The chain joins TRBV4-1 to TRBJ2-2; 9 nucleotides agree with TRBD1. Germline values: CDR1 MGHRA, CDR2 YSYEKL. The CDR3 extends over 15 amino acids. V lost 5 bases and J lost 1; bases outside the gene matches: 2.

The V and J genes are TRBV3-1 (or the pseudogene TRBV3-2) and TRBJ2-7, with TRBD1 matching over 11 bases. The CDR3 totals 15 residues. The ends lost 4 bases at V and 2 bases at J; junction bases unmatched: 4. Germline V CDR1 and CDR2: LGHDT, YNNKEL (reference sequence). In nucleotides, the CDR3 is TGTGCCAGCAGCCTTAGGGACAGGGGGGCCTACGAGCAGTACTTC. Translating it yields CASSLRDRGAYEQYF.

The CDR3 bases are TGCAGCGGAACTGACAGGGGTGGCTATGGCTACACCTTC. As protein: CSGTDRGGYGYTF. The rearrangement uses TRBV29-1 and TRBJ1-2; 8 bases match TRBD1. V lost 7 bases and J lost 4; bases outside the gene matches: 8. CDR3 length: 13 residues. CDR1 SQVTM and CDR2 ANQGSEA come from the germline V gene.

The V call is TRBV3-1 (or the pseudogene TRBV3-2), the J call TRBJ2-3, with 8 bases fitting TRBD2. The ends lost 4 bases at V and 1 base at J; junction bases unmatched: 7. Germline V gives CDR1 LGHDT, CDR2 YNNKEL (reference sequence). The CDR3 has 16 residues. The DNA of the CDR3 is TGTGCCAGCAGCCCTTCTAGGCGGGGGGGCACAGATACGCAGTATTTT. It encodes CASSPSRRGGTDTQYF.

CDR3 amino acids: CASSQDRIRALYEQYF. DNA for the CDR3: TGCGCCAGCAGCCAAGATCGGATCAGGGCCCTCTACGAGCAGTACTTC. V and J are TRBV4-1 and TRBJ2-7; D possibly corresponds to TRBD1 (5 bases). The CDR3 is 16 amino acids. V gave up 0 bases and J gave up 3 bases, with 15 bases separating them. Per the germline V gene, CDR1 is MGHRA and CDR2 is YSYEKL.

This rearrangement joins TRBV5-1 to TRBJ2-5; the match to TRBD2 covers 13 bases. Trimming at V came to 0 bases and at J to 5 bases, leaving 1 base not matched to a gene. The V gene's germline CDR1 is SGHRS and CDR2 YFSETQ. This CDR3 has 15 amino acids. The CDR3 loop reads CASSLEGLAGETQYF. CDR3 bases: TGCGCCAGCAGCTTGGAGGGACTAGCGGGGGAGACCCAGTACTTC. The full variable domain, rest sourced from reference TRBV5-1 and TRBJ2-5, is KAGVTQTPRYLIKTRGQQVTLSCSPISGHRSVSWYQQTPGQGLQFLFEYFSETQRNKGNFPGRFSGRQFSNSRSEMNVSTLELGDSALYLCASSLEGLAGETQYFGPGTRLLVL.